This T cell receptor (beta chain) was retrieved from a study of control samples from healthy donors and cancer patients. Remarks on this clone: Other nucleotide sequences in the sample specify the same CDR3.

Assay used: immunoSEQ multiplex PCR; TCRdb lists only in-frame clones, some missing. The data contain under 150,000 clones, roughly 90% of them singletons. Germline assignment: CDR1 SNHLY and CDR2 FYNNEI. The CDR3 loop spans 13 amino acids. V was shortened by 2 bases and J by 8 bases, with 12 bases between the two germline ends. This rearrangement joins TRBV2 to TRBJ1-2, with D uncertain. The origin of this receptor is a young man in good health. What was sequenced was blood. CDR3 in DNA: TGTGCCAGCAGTGAATTGGGCAGCTGGGGCTACACCTTC. The encoded protein is CASSELGSWGYTF. The variable domain in full, with the rest retrieved from reference TRBV2 and TRBJ1-2, is EPEVTQTPSHQVTQMGQEVILRCVPISNHLYFYWYRQILGQKVEFLVSFYNNEISEKSEIFDDQFSVERPDGSNFTLKIRSTKLEDSAMYFCASSELGSWGYTFGSGTRLTVV.